This T cell receptor beta chain is drawn from a study of shared clonotypes between healthy human individuals. About the study: Per-donor plates numbered three CD4 naive, three CD4 memory, two CD8 naive and one CD8 memory.

The naive CD8 fraction comprised CD45RO-negative cells positively selected for CCR7 and excluded terminally differentiated effector memory CD45RA+ cells. The method was immunoSEQ multiplex PCR; TCRdb's version includes in-frame clones alone and lacks a portion of them. The profile shows about 610,000 clones, 96% of them singletons. As to this clone: The identical CDR3 is also encoded by other nucleotide sequences in the sample.

Sequenced: naive CD8+ T cells sorted from blood. This TCR was recovered from a woman aged 30 to 39 in good health.

The CDR3 reads CASSLGSTDTQYF. CDR3 sequence (DNA): TGTGCCAGCAGTTTGGGGAGCACAGATACGCAGTATTTT. This chain links TRBV27 with TRBJ2-3; D unresolved. Trimming cost V 3 bases and J 0 bases, with 4 bases left between them. CDR1 MNHEY and CDR2 SMNVEV come from the germline V gene (reference sequence). The CDR3 is 13 residues long.